This T cell receptor beta chain came from a study of regulatory T cells in long-lasting Graves disease. Both iRepertoire HTBI primers and Arm-PCR of CDR3 regions were used to build the TCR beta libraries. TCRdb ran MiXCR on the multiplex PCR reads and lists one entry per CDR3 protein. Found here are a few hundred thousand distinct CDR3 sequences, around 20% of them singletons; the top ten hold roughly 30%. The germline V gene has CDR1 MDHEN and CDR2 SYDVKM. The V segment lost 5 bases and the J segment 5 bases; nucleotides outside the gene matches: 8. The length of the CDR3 is 15 residues. This clonotype came up many times. Time point of the sample: persistent/refractory GD, antithyroid drugs over 5 years with positive TRAb. The TCR library used RNA extracted from PBMCs. Into tubes containing EDTA, 7.5 to 9.5 milliliters of peripheral blood were drawn.

The receptor was derived from a female donor with Graves disease. This sample comprised peripheral blood mononuclear cells (PBMCs), obtained when the disease was refractory, from a patient treated with antithyroid drugs. This chain joins TRBV28 and TRBJ1-1; 10 nucleotides agree with TRBD1. The CDR3 loop reads CASSEGDRGVTEAFF. For the CDR3, the DNA is TGTGCCAGCAGTGAGGGGGACAGGGGAGTTACTGAAGCTTTCTTT.